The 24 T cell receptor beta chains below come from one sample, sequenced in a study of early T cells in non-severe SARS-CoV-2 infection. Each CDR3 protein is one row after TCRdb ran MiXCR on the 5' RACE reads. The sample has about 44,000 distinct CDR3 sequences; 20% to 25% are singletons. Sequencing was performed on whole blood, taken at baseline. These receptors were taken from an adult who was a healthcare worker with PCR-confirmed SARS-CoV-2 infection or an uninfected control (not recorded which).

This clonotype was seen a few times. This chain connects TRBV19 to TRBJ2-3; no definite D call. The V end was cut by 2 bases, the J end by 0 bases, with 6 bases between. CDR1 is LNHDA and CDR2 is SQIVND in the germline V gene (reference sequence). The CDR3 consists of 14 residues. CDR3 residues: CASSILGSTDTQYF. Written as DNA, the CDR3 is TGTGCCAGTAGTATACTCGGCAGCACAGATACGCAGTATTTT.

CDR3 protein: CASSQELAADTQYF. Written as DNA, the CDR3 is TGTGCCAGCAGCCAAGAACTAGCGGCGGATACGCAGTATTTT. The V gene is TRBV4-2, the J gene TRBJ2-3; TRBD2 agrees at 8 bases. V was pared by 0 bases and J by 6 bases, with 2 bases of the junction left unmatched. The CDR3 contains 14 residues. CDR1 is LGHNA, CDR2 YNFKEQ, per germline.

The chain joins TRBV7-9 to TRBJ1-1; TRBD1 matches 8 bases. V shed 5 bases and J 11 bases; nucleotides not matched to a gene: 7. In germline, CDR1 is SEHNR, CDR2 FQNEAQ (reference sequence). There are 12 residues in the CDR3. CDR3 protein: CASSQGTGGAFF. The DNA of the CDR3 is TGTGCCAGCAGCCAAGGTACAGGGGGTGCTTTCTTT.

The V call is TRBV20-1, the J call TRBJ2-2; unclear D gene. CDR1 is DFQATT, CDR2 SNEGSKA, per germline (reference sequence). This CDR3 is 11 amino acids long. The germline V and J ends were trimmed by 4 bases and 7 bases, with 7 bases remaining between them. In DNA form, the CDR3 reads TGCAGTGCTAAAAAGAACGGGGAGCTGTTTTTT. It is translated as CSAKKNGELFF.

This clonotype came up once. At one end, the junction sequence differs from germline, possibly due to a read error. The chain uses TRBV5-1 and TRBJ2-5, with TRBD1 matching over 11 bases. The CDR3 runs 15 residues. The germline CDR1 and CDR2 sequences are SGHRS and YFSETQ. In nucleotides, the CDR3 is TGCGCCAGCAGCCGCAGGACAGGGGGCCAAAAGACCCAGTACTTC. It encodes CASSRRTGGQKTQYF.

This CDR3 is CASSPTGEKTYEQYF. CDR3 bases: TGTGCCAGCAGCCCTACAGGGGAGAAGACCTACGAGCAGTACTTC. The chain joins TRBV6-5 to TRBJ2-7, with 7 bases fitting TRBD1. This CDR3 has 15 amino acids. The germline CDR1 and CDR2 sequences are MNHEY and SVGAGI. The V segment lost 6 bases and the J segment 2 bases; nucleotides outside the gene matches: 10.

The chain uses TRBV5-4 and TRBJ1-2, with TRBD1 as a possible D gene (5 bases). Between the trimmed V and J ends, which lost 2 bases and 5 bases, there was a span of 13 bases. CDR1 and CDR2 (germline): SGHNT, YYREEE (reference sequence). The CDR3 spans 14 residues. The CDR3 bases are TGTGCCAGCAGCTTTATGACAGCGAATTATGGCTACACCTTC. This codes for CASSFMTANYGYTF.

This clonotype was counted ten times or more. The gene calls are TRBV14 and TRBJ1-2; 10 positions agree with TRBD1. With V trimmed by 1 base and J by 6 bases, 8 bases remained unmatched. This CDR3 region has 16 residues. Germline V gene sequence: CDR1 SGHDN, CDR2 FVKESK. The CDR3 region has the DNA TGTGCCAGCAGCCAAGCGGGAGGACAGGGGGTCGATGGCTACACCTTC. Translated, it gives CASSQAGGQGVDGYTF. Looking up the rest from reference TRBV14 and TRBJ1-2 gives the full variable domain: EAGVTQFPSHSVIEKGQTVTLRCDPISGHDNLYWYRRVMGKEIKFLLHFVKESKQDESGMPNNRFLAERTGGTYSTLKVQPAELEDSGVYFCASSQAGGQGVDGYTFGSGTRLTVV.

The table lists this clonotype with a few counts. The rearrangement links TRBV3-1 to TRBJ1-2, with D unclear. Germline values: CDR1 LGHDT, CDR2 YNNKEL (reference sequence). Trimming stripped 1 base from V and 7 bases from J, with 10 bases between. The CDR3 sequence is 13 residues long. The chain's CDR3 is CASSQVREGGYTF. In nucleotides, the CDR3 is TGTGCCAGCAGCCAAGTAAGGGAGGGTGGCTACACCTTC.

The rearrangement joins TRBV3-1 to TRBJ2-7; D is possibly TRBD1 or TRBD2 (5 bases each). The germline CDR1 and CDR2 sequences are LGHDT and YNNKEL (reference sequence). The CDR3 consists of 12 residues. V gave up 0 bases and J gave up 7 bases, with 7 bases separating them. CDR3 sequence reads: CASSQDWGEQYF. Written as DNA, the CDR3 is TGTGCCAGCAGCCAAGATTGGGGGGAGCAGTACTTC.

The genes are TRBV5-1 and TRBJ1-5; TRBD1 is a possible D gene (5 bases). This CDR3 contains 15 residues. The germline gives CDR1 SGHRS, CDR2 YFSETQ. V lost 0 bases and J lost 1, with 8 bases in between. Here the CDR3 DNA reads TGCGCCAGCAGCTTGGGGTGGGACAGCAATCAGCCCCAGCATTTT. Residues: CASSLGWDSNQPQHF.

The gene calls are TRBV25-1 and TRBJ2-1; TRBD2 matches at 10 bases. Per germline, CDR1 MGHDK and CDR2 SYGVNS. V shed 3 bases and J 7 bases; nucleotides not matched to a gene: 6. This CDR3 has 15 residues. CDR3 in DNA: TGTGCCAGCAGTGAGCTAGCGGGGGCCGGGAATGAGCAGTTCTTC. Its protein is CASSELAGAGNEQFF.

This chain links TRBV5-1 with TRBJ2-6, with D hard to call. The CDR3 length is 15 residues. Trimming left V 5 bases short and J 3 bases short, with 12 bases between. In germline, CDR1 is SGHRS, CDR2 YFSETQ. In nucleotides, the CDR3 is TGCGCCAGCAGTTCGCAGGCCGGTGGGGCCAACGTCCTGACTTTC. Translated: CASSSQAGGANVLTF.

The V and J genes are TRBV20-1 and TRBJ2-5; 9 bases are a match to TRBD2. V trimming: 6 bases; J trimming: 2 bases; junction bases outside the gene matches: 7. Per the germline V gene, CDR1 is DFQATT and CDR2 is SNEGSKA (reference sequence). The CDR3 is made up of 14 amino acids. The CDR3 DNA sequence: TGCAGTGCGGGGATTAGCGGGGGACAAGAGACCCAGTACTTC. It yields the protein CSAGISGGQETQYF.

This clonotype appeared a few times. The chain carries TRBV6-5 and TRBJ2-1, with D possibly matching TRBD2 (7 bases). Looked up from germline, CDR1 is MNHEY and CDR2 is SVGAGI. Trimming removed 2 bases at V and 3 bases at J, with 14 bases between. This CDR3 spans 16 amino acids. The CDR3 region has the DNA TGTGCCAGCAGTTACGTTCCGGGGGGCAGCTACAATGAGCAGTTCTTC. Protein sequence: CASSYVPGGSYNEQFF.

The chain employs TRBV27 and TRBJ2-1; D remains unclear. The CDR3 extends over 13 amino acids. Trimming stripped 2 bases from V and 7 bases from J, with 9 bases between. Germline CDR1 and CDR2: MNHEY and SMNVEV (reference sequence). This CDR3 reads CASSLQSVNEQFF. The CDR3 coding sequence is TGTGCCAGCAGTTTACAGTCCGTAAATGAGCAGTTCTTC.

This clonotype has only a few counts. This chain links TRBV19 with TRBJ1-6; D is perhaps TRBD1 (5 bases). The germline V and J ends were trimmed by 6 bases and 7 bases, with 13 bases remaining between them. In germline, CDR1 is LNHDA, CDR2 SQIVND (reference sequence). This CDR3 has 14 amino acids. CDR3 bases: TGTGCCAGTAGCACTGGACGGGGGAATTCACCCCTCCACTTT. Its translation: CASSTGRGNSPLHF.

This clonotype has a count of ten or more. The junction and the germline gene differ at one end; a read error may be behind it. The chain joins TRBV6-6 to TRBJ2-1, with TRBD2 matching over 10 bases. This CDR3 spans 12 amino acids. Germline V gene sequence: CDR1 MNHNY, CDR2 SVGAGI (reference sequence). CDR3 region: CASTSGGHLSLF. DNA for the CDR3: TGTGCCAGCACTAGCGGGGGCCACCTTTCCCTCTTC.

This clonotype came up a few times. The CDR3 DNA sequence: TGTGCCAGCAGCTTAGGAATCACGCGGGGCTACACCTTC. Translation gives CASSLGITRGYTF. The V call is TRBV7-9, the J call TRBJ1-2; no reliable D call. There are 13 residues in the CDR3. From germline, CDR1 is SEHNR and CDR2 FQNEAQ (reference sequence). V was clipped by 1 base and J by 8 bases, with 11 bases between them.

This sequence joins TRBV3-1 and TRBJ2-7, with 9 bases lining up with TRBD1. The CDR3 is 15 amino acids. CDR1 and CDR2 (germline): LGHDT, YNNKEL (reference sequence). The V and J ends lost 1 base and 6 bases, in that order; junction bases with no gene match: 7. CDR3 bases: TGTGCCAGCAGCCAAGGGGCGGGGACAGGGCGCGAGCAGTACTTC. Translated, it gives CASSQGAGTGREQYF.

This sequence joins TRBV5-6 and TRBJ2-5; 9 nucleotides match TRBD2. V was pared by 0 bases and J by 2 bases, with 5 bases of the junction left unmatched. This CDR3 region has 16 residues. Germline V gene sequence: CDR1 SGHDT, CDR2 YYEEEE. The CDR3 here is CASSLVLAGLQETQYF. Written as DNA, the CDR3 is TGTGCCAGCAGCTTGGTCCTAGCGGGGTTACAAGAGACCCAGTACTTC.

This clonotype was counted only a few times. The chain links TRBV4-1 to TRBJ1-5; D gene unclear. V lost 1 base to trimming and J lost 0 bases, with 4 bases between them. The CDR3 sequence is 14 residues long. Germline V gene data show CDR1 as MGHRA and CDR2 as YSYEKL. Written as DNA, the CDR3 is TGCGCCAGCAGCCAAGTTAGTAGCAATCAGCCCCAGCATTTT. It specifies CASSQVSSNQPQHF.

The chain is built from TRBV5-5 and TRBJ2-7; D may be TRBD1 (5 bases). This CDR3 has 15 amino acids. Trimming pared 0 bases from V and 2 bases from J, leaving 12 bases between. The germline CDR1 and CDR2 sequences are SGHKS and YYEKEE (reference sequence). The CDR3 here is CASSLEAGIAYEQYF. The CDR3 region has the DNA TGTGCCAGCAGCTTGGAGGCAGGGATTGCCTACGAGCAGTACTTC.

The V and J genes are TRBV25-1 and TRBJ2-1, with a weak D call TRBD1 (6 bases). CDR3 length: 14 residues. Germline-derived CDR1 and CDR2 are MGHDK and SYGVNS. V lost 8 bases, J lost 3 bases, and 14 bases lay in between. The CDR3 protein is CASGTRGYYNEQFF. The CDR3 DNA reads as TGTGCCAGCGGGACAAGGGGTTACTACAATGAGCAGTTCTTC.